The 24 T cell receptor beta chains presented below share a single source sample, sequenced in a study of blood T cell repertoires in COVID-19. Profiling relied on immunoSEQ multiplex PCR, and the TCRdb table lists in-frame clones only, not all of them. Of 150,000 to 250,000 clones in the sample, around four fifths were seen once. The sample consisted of peripheral blood. The receptor source for this set is a human donor with acute or convalescent COVID-19. The donor label of this sample is uncertain.

The chain links TRBV6-1 to TRBJ1-4, with TRBD1 matching 8 bases. This CDR3 is 15 amino acids long. In germline, CDR1 is MNHNS, CDR2 SASEGT. After removal of 1 base from V and 5 bases from J, the junction contained 3 bases not matched to a gene. This chain's CDR3 is CASSEGRTGNEKLFF. CDR3 in DNA: TGTGCCAGCAGTGAAGGCAGGACAGGGAATGAAAAACTGTTTTTT.

V is TRBV4-2 and J is TRBJ2-7; TRBD2 is a possible D gene (5 bases). Germline lookup yields CDR1 LGHNA and CDR2 YNFKEQ. The CDR3 consists of 15 residues. Deletions cut 0 bases from V and 7 bases from J, with 16 bases between. CDR3 protein: CASSQDRAVGEEQYF. The CDR3 DNA is TGTGCCAGCAGCCAAGATAGGGCCGTTGGGGAGGAGCAGTACTTC.

The V gene is TRBV7-8, the J gene TRBJ2-7; 9 nucleotides line up with TRBD2. Looked up from germline, CDR1 is SGHVS and CDR2 is FQNEAQ. V was pared by 5 bases and J by 7 bases, with 9 bases of the junction left unmatched. CDR3 size: 14 residues. The CDR3, as DNA: TGTGCCAGCAGCCGACAGCCTAGCGGGATTGAGCAGTACTTC. Translated: CASSRQPSGIEQYF.

This clone appeared a single time. The J gene is TRBJ2-5, the V gene TRBV5-1, with D tentatively TRBD1 (6 bases). This CDR3 has 14 amino acids. Germline loops: CDR1 SGHRS, CDR2 YFSETQ. The ends were cut back, 0 bases at V and 2 bases at J, with 8 bases in the middle. As DNA, the CDR3 is TGCGCCAGCAGCTTGGCCGGACAGCAAGAGACCCAGTACTTC. This gives the protein CASSLAGQQETQYF.

This rearrangement joins TRBV14 to TRBJ1-1, with 8 bases aligning to TRBD1. The CDR3 is 13 residues long. Germline V gene sequence: CDR1 SGHDN, CDR2 FVKESK. V shed 6 bases and J 3 bases; nucleotides not matched to a gene: 3. The CDR3 coding sequence is TGTGCCAGCAGTCCGGACAGGGACACTGAAGCTTTCTTT. It translates to CASSPDRDTEAFF.

There are a few counts of this clone. This chain links TRBV6-6 with TRBJ2-2; D is unclear. CDR3 size: 14 residues. Deletions cut 8 bases from V and 3 bases from J, with 13 bases between. Germline lookup yields CDR1 MNHNY and CDR2 SVGAGI (reference sequence). DNA for the CDR3: TGTGCCAGCCAGCTCACTCGGGACACCGGGGAGCTGTTTTTT. Translated: CASQLTRDTGELFF.

The chain uses TRBV3-1 (or the pseudogene TRBV3-2) and TRBJ2-1, with D tentatively TRBD2 (6 bases). Deletions cut 3 bases from V and 4 bases from J, with 16 bases between. This CDR3 has 16 amino acids. CDR1 LGHDT and CDR2 YNNKEL come from the germline V gene (reference sequence). The chain's CDR3 is CASSHLSGTYYNEQFF. DNA for the CDR3: TGTGCCAGCAGCCACCTTTCCGGGACTTATTACAATGAGCAGTTCTTC.

The V call is TRBV4-3, the J call TRBJ1-5, with unresolved D. Trimming removed 0 bases from V and 12 bases from J, with 27 bases in between. Per germline, CDR1 LGHNA and CDR2 YSLEER. CDR3 length: 18 residues. For the CDR3, the DNA is TGCGCCAGCAGCCAAGAACCCCCTGGTGGGCAGTCCTCGACGATCCAGCATTTT. This codes for CASSQEPPGGQSSTIQHF.

This clone came up a few times. The same CDR3 is also encoded by other DNA sequences in this sample. The J gene is TRBJ1-1, the V gene TRBV10-3; unclear D gene. CDR1 is ENHRY and CDR2 is SYGVKD in the germline V gene. This CDR3 comprises 12 residues. V was cut by 6 bases and J by 1 base, with 6 bases left in between. CDR3 residues: CAISPGNTEAFF. The CDR3 coding sequence is TGTGCCATCAGCCCGGGGAACACTGAAGCTTTCTTT.

This chain joins TRBV15 and TRBJ2-3; 11 bases agree with TRBD2. V shed 1 base, J shed 3 bases, and the junction held 6 bases outside the gene matches. Germline V CDR1 and CDR2: LNHNV, YYDKDF (reference sequence). The CDR3 totals 17 residues. CDR3 sequence (DNA): TGTGCCACCAGCAGAGGGGCTAGCGGGAGGAATACAGATACGCAGTATTTT. Translation: CATSRGASGRNTDTQYF.

The chain uses TRBV20-1 and TRBJ2-2; 9 nucleotides match TRBD2. This CDR3 has 17 residues. CDR1 and CDR2 from the germline V gene are DFQATT and SNEGSKA (reference sequence). Trimming cost V 3 bases and J 2 bases; bases outside gene matches: 10. The CDR3 reads CSASLGTSSRNTGELFF. The CDR3, as DNA: TGCAGTGCTAGTTTGGGGACTAGCAGTCGAAACACCGGGGAGCTGTTTTTT.

V and J are TRBV5-6 and TRBJ1-1; TRBD1 agrees at 10 bases. The CDR3 contains 15 residues. CDR1 SGHDT and CDR2 YYEEEE come from the germline V gene. Trimming removed 5 bases from V and 3 bases from J; junction bases left unmatched: 7. The CDR3 bases are TGTGCCAGCAGGCTGACAGGGGGCGCGGACACTGAAGCTTTCTTT. Translated: CASRLTGGADTEAFF.

The chain couples TRBV4-1 to TRBJ1-1; 7 nucleotides align to TRBD1. This CDR3 contains 14 residues. Germline V gene lookup returns CDR1 MGHRA and CDR2 YSYEKL. With 2 bases clipped from V and 4 bases from J, the junction kept 4 bases outside the gene matches. The CDR3 protein is CASSQPRQGTEAFF. CDR3 coding DNA: TGCGCCAGCAGCCAACCCAGACAGGGCACTGAAGCTTTCTTT.

This sequence joins TRBV9 and TRBJ2-2, with D tentatively TRBD2 (5 bases). Per germline, CDR1 SGDLS and CDR2 YYNGEE. This CDR3 has 14 residues. V lost 7 bases to trimming and J lost 4 bases, with 14 bases between them. CDR3 protein: CASGTGFTTGELFF. The CDR3 DNA reads as TGTGCCAGCGGCACGGGGTTTACCACCGGGGAGCTGTTTTTT.

This clone has more than one count but fewer than ten. The chain is built from TRBV2 and TRBJ2-5; D may be TRBD2 (5 bases). Trimming took 6 bases from V and 2 from J, leaving 22 bases between them. The CDR3 has 17 amino acids. Germline V gene lookup returns CDR1 SNHLY and CDR2 FYNNEI. The DNA of the CDR3 is TGTGCCAGCAGGCTCGCACCCCGAGGTTCGGGACAAGAGACCCAGTACTTC. Translated: CASRLAPRGSGQETQYF.

The DNA for the CDR3 is TGTGCCAGCAGCTCGCAGCGGGACGAGCAGTACTTC. Protein sequence: CASSSQRDEQYF. V and J are TRBV7-9 and TRBJ2-7, with D possibly matching TRBD2 (6 bases). CDR1 is SEHNR and CDR2 is FQNEAQ in the germline V gene (reference sequence). V lost 4 bases, J lost 5 bases, and 9 bases lay in between. The CDR3 is 12 amino acids.

In its sample, this clone was seen a few times. The chain uses TRBV25-1 and TRBJ1-2; 7 positions match TRBD1. CDR1 and CDR2 (germline): MGHDK, SYGVNS. The V and J ends lost 4 bases and 4 bases, in that order; junction bases with no gene match: 6. CDR3 size: 14 residues. The CDR3 coding sequence is TGTGCCAGCAGTGCCCAGGACAGGACCTATGGCTACACCTTC. Its protein is CASSAQDRTYGYTF.

The chain couples TRBV3-1 (or the pseudogene TRBV3-2) to TRBJ2-7; 15 bases are a match to TRBD2. V gave up 4 bases and J gave up 6 bases; unmatched junction bases: 16. The CDR3 runs to 19 residues. In germline, CDR1 is LGHDT, CDR2 YNNKEL (reference sequence). The CDR3 sequence is CASSPWGTSGRRVLLEQYF. The DNA of the CDR3 is TGTGCCAGCAGCCCCTGGGGGACTAGCGGGAGGCGAGTTCTCCTCGAGCAGTACTTC.

The gene calls are TRBV24-1 and TRBJ2-3, with TRBD2 matching over 12 bases. The CDR3 is 15 residues long. CDR1 and CDR2 (germline): KGHDR, SFDVKD. With 3 bases clipped from V and 4 bases from J, the junction kept 1 base outside the gene matches. CDR3 loop: CATSDPSGRADTQYF. Written as DNA, the CDR3 is TGTGCCACCAGTGATCCTAGCGGGAGGGCAGATACGCAGTATTTT.

The rearrangement links TRBV7-2 to TRBJ2-1, with 8 bases that match TRBD2. V was clipped by 1 base and J by 5 bases; unmatched bases: 10. CDR1 is SGHTA and CDR2 is FQGNSA in the germline V gene. The CDR3 length is 17 residues. The CDR3 nucleotides read TGTGCCAGCAGCTTAGAGAGGTTAGCGGGAATGAACAATGAGCAGTTCTTC. Translation: CASSLERLAGMNNEQFF.

The chain links TRBV19 to TRBJ1-2; D unresolved. The CDR3 sequence is 13 residues long. Germline assignment: CDR1 LNHDA and CDR2 SQIVND (reference sequence). The V gene lost 3 bases and the J gene lost 4 bases, with 9 bases spanning the gap. CDR3 protein: CASSIRVPYGYTF. As DNA, the CDR3 is TGTGCCAGTAGTATCCGGGTCCCCTATGGCTACACCTTC.

This clone appeared a single time. The V and J genes are TRBV10-3 and TRBJ2-5; 8 nucleotides align to TRBD1. This CDR3 spans 14 amino acids. Per the germline V gene, CDR1 is ENHRY and CDR2 is SYGVKD. V was pared by 4 bases and J by 1 base, with 2 bases of the junction left unmatched. The CDR3 DNA reads TGTGCCATCAGTGGGACAGGGTTCCAAGAGACCCAGTACTTC. It codes for CAISGTGFQETQYF.

This rearrangement joins TRBV28 to TRBJ2-7; D is possibly TRBD2 (5 bases). Germline loops: CDR1 MDHEN, CDR2 SYDVKM. Trimming shortened V by 1 base and J by 2 bases, and 12 bases separated the two germline ends. This CDR3 region has 15 residues. This CDR3 is CASSLSGGSTYEQYF. DNA of the CDR3: TGTGCCAGCAGTTTATCGGGCGGGTCGACCTACGAGCAGTACTTC.

There are a few counts of this clone. V is TRBV30 and J is TRBJ1-1; D not certain. CDR3 length: 14 amino acids. In germline, CDR1 is GTSNPN, CDR2 SVGIG (reference sequence). V lost 5 bases and J 3 bases, leaving 16 bases between the germline ends. CDR3 residues: CAWGWRVSDTEAFF. The DNA of the CDR3 is TGTGCCTGGGGTTGGAGGGTTAGTGACACTGAAGCTTTCTTT.